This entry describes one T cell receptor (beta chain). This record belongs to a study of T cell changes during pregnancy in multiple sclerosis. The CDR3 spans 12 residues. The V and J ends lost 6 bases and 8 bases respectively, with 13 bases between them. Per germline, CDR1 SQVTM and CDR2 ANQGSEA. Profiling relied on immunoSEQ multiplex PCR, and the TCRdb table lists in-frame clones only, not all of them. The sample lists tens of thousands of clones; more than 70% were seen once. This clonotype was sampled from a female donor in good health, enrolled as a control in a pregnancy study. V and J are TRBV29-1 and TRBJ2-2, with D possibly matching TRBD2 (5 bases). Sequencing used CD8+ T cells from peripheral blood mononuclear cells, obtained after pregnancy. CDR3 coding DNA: TGCAGCGTGACGGGAAATTCTGGGGAGCTGTTTTTT. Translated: CSVTGNSGELFF.